This TCR beta chain was found in a study of B cell selection in AIRE deficiency. Study-wide results and caveats: Shorter CDR3s marked shared Treg sequences, biased toward few non-templated insertions. Patient Tconv cells held around a third of Treg sequences shared by healthy donors. Only TCRbeta was sequenced; roughly 38% of shared healthy Treg sequences appeared in Tconv. Tconv and Treg cells from AIRE-deficient patients resembled healthy donors in TCRBV usage, CDR3 length and diversity.

The protocol was immunoSEQ multiplex PCR, while the TCRdb copy is restricted to in-frame clones and leaves out a portion. The profile shows fewer than 30,000 clones, 95% to 96% of them singletons. This CDR3 has 13 residues. V was trimmed by 1 base and J by 8 bases, leaving 9 bases between them. Looked up from germline, CDR1 is LNHDA and CDR2 is SQIVND (reference sequence). Notes on this clone: Its antigen is as yet unknown.

The sorted conventional CD4 T cells were gated as CD4+CD127+. The chain couples TRBV19 to TRBJ2-1, with D possibly matching TRBD2 (5 bases). The sequenced material came from CD4+CD127+ conventional T cells sorted from PBMCs. This TCR came from a human donor in good health. For the CDR3, the DNA is TGTGCCAGTAGTATAGGCGGGCGGGATGAGCAGTTCTTC. Translated, it gives CASSIGGRDEQFF. The full variable domain, in which reference TRBV19 and TRBJ2-1 provide the parts outside the CDR3, is DGGITQSPKYLFRKEGQNVTLSCEQNLNHDAMYWYRQDPGQGLRLIYYSQIVNDFQKGDIAEGYSVSREKKESFPLTVTSAQKNPTAFYLCASSIGGRDEQFFGPGTRLTVL.